This entry lists 6 T cell receptor beta chains sequenced from one sample in a study of cytomegalovirus exposure and HLA in healthy donors (dated by TCRdb to 2015 to 2018). Library preparation was by the immunoSEQ multiplex PCR assay. For the multiplex PCR, a mixture combining 60 forward primers for TCR Vbeta segments and 13 reverse primers for TCR Jbeta segments was used. The table was pulled from immuneACCESS by TCRdb, which kept in-frame rearrangements only. Such tables lose some clones; where checked, under half of the loss comes from unresolved V genes, and the rest has no known cause. The sample data list about 190,000 clones, and approximately 78% of these were observed just once. Approximately 0.8% of the sample is taken by the ten largest. Sequencing input: PBMCs. All receptors come from a woman aged 18-29 years in good health and CMV-seronegative.

The CDR3 DNA is TGTGCCAGCAGGGAATTACTAGCGATCCACGAGCAGTACTTC. Its protein product is CASRELLAIHEQYF. This chain links TRBV6-5 with TRBJ2-7; TRBD2 agrees at 7 bases. CDR3 length equals 14 residues. V gave up 6 bases and J gave up 5 bases; unmatched junction bases: 10. Germline CDR1 reads MNHEY; CDR2 reads SVGAGI.

The CDR3 loop reads CASRADFYNEQFF. The CDR3 bases are TGTGCCAGCCGAGCGGACTTCTACAATGAGCAGTTCTTC. The V call is TRBV28, the J call TRBJ2-1; tentative D call: TRBD2 (5 bases). Trimming shortened V by 8 bases and J by 3 bases, and 11 bases separated the two germline ends. CDR3 length equals 13 residues. Germline V CDR1 and CDR2: MDHEN, SYDVKM.

This chain links TRBV7-6 with TRBJ2-5; 11 nucleotides align to TRBD1. This CDR3 has 17 residues. Germline-derived CDR1 and CDR2 are SGHVS and FNYEAQ. V was pared by 1 base and J by 5 bases, with 9 bases of the junction left unmatched. CDR3 sequence (DNA): TGTGCCAGCAGCTTAGGGGACAGGGGGTACCTGTGGGAGACCCAGTACTTC. Its protein product is CASSLGDRGYLWETQYF.

V and J are TRBV5-1 and TRBJ1-4; 8 nucleotides line up with TRBD1. Germline values: CDR1 SGHRS, CDR2 YFSETQ. This CDR3 spans 15 amino acids. V was pared by 3 bases and J by 3 bases, with 4 bases of the junction left unmatched. CDR3 protein: CASSSLQGANEKLFF. CDR3 in DNA: TGCGCCAGCAGCTCCCTACAGGGGGCTAATGAAAAACTGTTTTTT.

The V call is TRBV20-1, the J call TRBJ2-1; D remains ambiguous. This CDR3 has 9 amino acids. Trimming took off 6 bases at V and 7 bases at J, with 4 bases between the two ends. Per the germline V gene, CDR1 is DFQATT and CDR2 is SNEGSKA (reference sequence). CDR3 DNA: TGCAGTGCCAGTAATGAGCAGTTCTTC. Amino acids: CSASNEQFF.

This clone has just a few counts. The rearrangement joins TRBV5-1 to TRBJ1-1, with D unclear. Germline CDR1 is SGHRS and CDR2 is YFSETQ. This CDR3 region has 14 residues. Between the trimmed V and J ends, which lost 3 bases and 1 base, there was a span of 10 bases. CDR3 DNA sequence: TGCGCCAGCAGCTCTTTCCCTCCGAACACTGAAGCTTTCTTT. Amino acids: CASSSFPPNTEAFF.